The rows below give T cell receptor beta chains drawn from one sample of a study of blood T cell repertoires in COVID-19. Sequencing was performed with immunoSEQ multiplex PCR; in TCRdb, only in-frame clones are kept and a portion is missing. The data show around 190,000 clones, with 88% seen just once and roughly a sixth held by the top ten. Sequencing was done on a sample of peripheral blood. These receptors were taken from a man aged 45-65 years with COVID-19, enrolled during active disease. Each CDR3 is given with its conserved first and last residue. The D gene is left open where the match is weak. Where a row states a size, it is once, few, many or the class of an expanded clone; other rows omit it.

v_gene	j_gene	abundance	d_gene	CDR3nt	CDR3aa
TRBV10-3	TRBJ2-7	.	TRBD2	TGTGCCAGCAGGGGGACTAGCGGGTTCTACGAGCAGTACTTC	CASRGTSGFYEQYF
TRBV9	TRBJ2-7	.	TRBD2	TGTGCCAGCAGCGTTTCGTCTAGCGGGAGGTACGAGCAGTACTTC	CASSVSSSGRYEQYF
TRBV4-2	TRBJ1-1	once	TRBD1	TGTGCCAGCAGCCAGGAAGGGACAGTAAGAAATGAAGCTTTCTTT	CASSQEGTVRNEAFF
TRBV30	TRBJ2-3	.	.	TGTGCCTGGCGGGGAATAGGCACAGATACGCAGTATTTT	CAWRGIGTDTQYF
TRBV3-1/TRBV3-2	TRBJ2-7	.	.	TGTGCCAGCAGCCAGAACACAGGGACCTCCTACGAGCAGTACTTC	CASSQNTGTSYEQYF
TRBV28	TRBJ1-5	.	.	TGTGCCAGCAGTAGACATCTGAGCAATCAGCCCCAGCATTTT	CASSRHLSNQPQHF
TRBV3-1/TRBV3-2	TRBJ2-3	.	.	TGTGCCAGCAGCCTAAGAGGCGGGTCCACAGATACGCAGTATTTT	CASSLRGGSTDTQYF
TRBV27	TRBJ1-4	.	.	TGTGCCAGCTCCCCATCCAGGGGTGGTGAAAAACTGTTTTTT	CASSPSRGGEKLFF
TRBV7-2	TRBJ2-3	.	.	TGTGCCAGCAGCGAGCTACCAGATACGCAGTATTTT	CASSELPDTQYF
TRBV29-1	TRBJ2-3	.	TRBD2	TGCAGCCTGGGACTAGCGGAGGATACGCAGTATTTT	CSLGLAEDTQYF
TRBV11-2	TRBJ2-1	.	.	TGTGCCAGCAGCTTAAGTTCAGGTCATGGAAATGAGCAGTTCTTC	CASSLSSGHGNEQFF
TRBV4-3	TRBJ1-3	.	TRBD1	TGCGCCAGCAGCCAAGGGACAGGGAAGGGTAACACCATATATTTT	CASSQGTGKGNTIYF
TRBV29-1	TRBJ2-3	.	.	TGCAGCGTTCCACGGTACTCTACGCAGTATTTT	CSVPRYSTQYF
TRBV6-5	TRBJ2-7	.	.	TGTGCCAGCAGTACTTGGACAGCCCGCTACGAGCAGTACTTC	CASSTWTARYEQYF
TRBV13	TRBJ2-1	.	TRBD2	TGTGCCAGCAGCACCCGACTAGCGGGAGTTCGGTACAATGAGCAGTTCTTC	CASSTRLAGVRYNEQFF
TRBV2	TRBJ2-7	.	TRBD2	TGTGCCAGCAGCCAGGGACTAGGTCACGAGCAGTACTTC	CASSQGLGHEQYF
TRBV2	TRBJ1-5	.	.	TGTGCCAGCTGTAGACTTCGGGGCAATCAGCCCCAGCATTTT	CASCRLRGNQPQHF
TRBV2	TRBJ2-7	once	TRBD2	TGTGCCAGCAGTGAAAGCGGGAGCTCCTACGAGCAGTACTTC	CASSESGSSYEQYF
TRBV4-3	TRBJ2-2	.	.	TGCGCCAGCAGCCAAGCTGCATGGCCTCCTGGGCTGTTTTTT	CASSQAAWPPGLFF
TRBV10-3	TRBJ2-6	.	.	TGTGCCATCAGTGAGTTGTTGAGGGGGACTGGGGCCAACGTCCTGACTTTC	CAISELLRGTGANVLTF
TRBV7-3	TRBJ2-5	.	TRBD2	TGTGCCAGCAGCCCTAGGCCGAGCGGGAGTGTTGAGACCCAGTACTTC	CASSPRPSGSVETQYF
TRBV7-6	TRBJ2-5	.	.	TGTGCCAGCAGCCCCCGGAGGGCCTGGGAGACCCAGTACTTC	CASSPRRAWETQYF
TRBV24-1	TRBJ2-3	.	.	TGTGCCACCAGTTCCGGGGACACAGATACGCAGTATTTT	CATSSGDTDTQYF
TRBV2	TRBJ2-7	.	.	TGTGCCAGCAGTGAATCCGGGGGAGGCCCTTACGAGCAGTACTTC	CASSESGGGPYEQYF
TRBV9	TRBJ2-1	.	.	TGTGCCAGCAGCGTAGAAAGGACTGCCTTCTCCTACAATGAGCAGTTCTTC	CASSVERTAFSYNEQFF
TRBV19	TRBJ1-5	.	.	TGTGCCAGTAGTGTCGCAGAGGGACACAACAATCAGCCCCAGCATTTT	CASSVAEGHNNQPQHF
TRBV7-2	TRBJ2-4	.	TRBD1	TGTGCCAGCAGCATTAACAGGGGAGCTCAGTACTTC	CASSINRGAQYF
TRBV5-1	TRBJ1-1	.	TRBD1	TGCGCCAGCAGCCCAGGACAGGGGAACACTGAAGCTTTCTTT	CASSPGQGNTEAFF